The 8 T cell receptor beta chains reported below all come from one sample, sequenced in a study of T-cell reconstitution after alpha-beta-depleted transplantation in children. The TCRbeta library was prepared with unique molecular identifiers. TCRdb reprocessed the PCR reads via MiXCR and lists one record per CDR3 protein. The sample includes around 190,000 distinct CDR3 sequences, about 6.6% seen only once; the top ten take around 5%. The sample here was PBMCs, taken before TCRalphabeta/CD19-depleted stem cell transplant. The receptors here all came from a boy aged 2 to 9 with acute lymphoblastic leukemia, due to receive a stem cell transplant.

The chain carries TRBV12-3 or TRBV12-4 and TRBJ1-4; 7 nucleotides line up with TRBD1. This CDR3 is 14 amino acids long. With 5 bases clipped from V and 8 bases from J, the junction kept 8 bases outside the gene matches. The CDR3 nucleotides read TGTGCCAGCAGTCCTGACAGGGATAAAGAAAAACTGTTTTTT. This encodes CASSPDRDKEKLFF.

This clonotype came up many times. V is TRBV7-9 and J is TRBJ1-4; no firm D call. V was pared by 5 bases and J by 10 bases, with 20 bases between. The germline gives CDR1 SEHNR, CDR2 FQNEAQ (reference sequence). CDR3 length: 15 amino acids. This chain's CDR3 is CASSPAGAPLGKLFF. For the CDR3, the DNA is TGTGCCAGCAGCCCCGCGGGAGCACCCTTAGGAAAACTGTTTTTT. Complete variable domain (other parts from reference TRBV7-9 and TRBJ1-4): DTGVSQNPRHKITKRGQNVTFRCDPISEHNRLYWYRQTLGQGPEFLTYFQNEAQLEKSRLLSDRFSAERPKGSFSTLEIQRTEQGDSAMYLCASSPAGAPLGKLFFGSGTQLSVL.

Many counts were recorded for this clonotype. The chain recombines TRBV7-9 with TRBJ2-7; 10 positions match TRBD1. This CDR3 is built from 16 residues. V dropped 7 bases and J dropped 7; count of bases not matched to a gene: 16. Germline V gene data show CDR1 as SEHNR and CDR2 as FQNEAQ (reference sequence). CDR3 sequence reads: CASTLPQGQGRFEQYF. CDR3 in DNA: TGTGCCAGCACCCTACCTCAGGGACAGGGGAGGTTTGAGCAGTACTTC.

This clonotype was counted a few times. V usage is TRBV7-9 and J usage is TRBJ2-3, with D possibly being TRBD2 (5 bases). The CDR3 loop spans 16 amino acids. Trimming cost V 5 bases and J 1 base, with 16 bases left between them. Germline assignment: CDR1 SEHNR and CDR2 FQNEAQ (reference sequence). The CDR3 DNA sequence: TGTGCCAGCAGCCGCATTCAGGACTTGCGCACAGATACGCAGTATTTT. Translation gives CASSRIQDLRTDTQYF.

In this sample, this clonotype turned up many times. V gene TRBV28 combines with J gene TRBJ2-5; possibly TRBD2 for D (5 bases). Trimming took off 3 bases at V and 3 bases at J, with 8 bases between the two ends. Per the germline V gene, CDR1 is MDHEN and CDR2 is SYDVKM. The CDR3 is 13 residues long. The CDR3 DNA sequence: TGTGCCAGCAGTTTTTGGGAGAAAGAGACCCAGTACTTC. It is translated as CASSFWEKETQYF. The entire variable domain, with the rest obtained from reference TRBV28 and TRBJ2-5, is as follows: DVKVTQSSRYLVKRTGEKVFLECVQDMDHENMFWYRQDPGLGLRLIYFSYDVKMKEKGDIPEGYSVSREKKERFSLILESASTNQTSMYLCASSFWEKETQYFGPGTRLLVL.

This clonotype was observed many times. The rearrangement links TRBV20-1 to TRBJ2-1; D is unresolved. Germline lookup yields CDR1 DFQATT and CDR2 SNEGSKA (reference sequence). CDR3 length: 11 residues. Trimming left V 2 bases short and J 8 bases short, with 7 bases between. CDR3: CSARSRDEQFF. Here the CDR3 DNA reads TGCAGTGCTAGATCTCGGGATGAGCAGTTCTTC.

The chain joins TRBV7-2 to TRBJ2-2; TRBD2 matches 10 bases. This CDR3 region has 16 residues. Germline assignment: CDR1 SGHTA and CDR2 FQGNSA. V was pared by 2 bases and J by 4 bases, with 4 bases of the junction left unmatched. The CDR3 DNA sequence: TGTGCCAGCAGCTTACAAGCGGGAGGGCCCACCGGGGAGCTGTTTTTT. This gives the protein CASSLQAGGPTGELFF. Supplemented by reference TRBV7-2 and TRBJ2-2, the full variable domain reads GAGVSQSPSNKVTEKGKDVELRCDPISGHTALYWYRQSLGQGLEFLIYFQGNSAPDKSGLPSDRFSAERTGGSVSTLTIQRTQQEDSAVYLCASSLQAGGPTGELFFGEGSRLTVL.

Many counts were recorded for this clonotype. This sequence joins TRBV7-2 and TRBJ2-7; D might be TRBD1 (6 bases). This CDR3 has 14 residues. V shed 5 bases and J shed 0 bases, with 11 bases lying between them. Germline loops: CDR1 SGHTA, CDR2 FQGNSA. The CDR3 region has the DNA TGTGCCAGCAGCAAAGGACAGACCTCCTACGAGCAGTACTTC. This sequence encodes CASSKGQTSYEQYF.